The clone carrying this T cell receptor beta chain has at least ten counts. The antigen remains undetermined. This specimen comes from a study of CD8+CD57+ T cells in acquired aplastic anemia. Across the study: The DNA of sorted CD4+ and CD8+ cells averaged around 3.2 ug. In CD4+ cells, healthy donors produced an average of around 10 million reads.

Study-level points and caveats: Patients and controls had in common 25 to 30 CD8+ CDR3 sequences.

With 2 bases clipped from V and 5 bases from J, the junction kept 7 bases outside the gene matches. The CDR3 has 16 amino acids. CDR1 is SGHNT and CDR2 is YENEEA in the germline V gene. Profiling that covered TCR beta VDJ and CDR3 relied on genomic DNA as its template. TCRdb recomputed calls from the reads with MiXCR, one row per CDR3 protein. This table has fewer than 250,000 distinct CDR3 sequences, around half appearing once. This clonotype was sampled from a human donor in good health, serving as a control. The sample comprised sorted CD4+, CD8+, or CD8+CD57+ T cells (not recorded which) from PBMCs. This chain uses TRBV11-3 with TRBJ1-2; 11 bases align to TRBD1. In DNA, the CDR3 is TGTGCCAGCAGCTTATCCGGACAGGGGGCACTATATGGCTACACCTTC. Residues: CASSLSGQGALYGYTF.